These 12 T cell receptor beta chains share one sample of origin, sequenced in a study of T cell responses to AZD1222 COVID-19 vaccine. The method was immunoSEQ multiplex PCR; TCRdb's version includes in-frame clones alone and lacks a portion of them. The sample holds about 140,000 clones, approximately 90% seen once. Sequencing was performed on peripheral blood, taken on day 0 of AZD1222 vaccination. These receptors all come from an adult in good health.

The rearrangement links TRBV2 to TRBJ1-6; D is unresolved. The CDR3 runs to 12 residues. V gave up 4 bases and J gave up 7 bases, with 5 bases separating them. CDR1 SNHLY and CDR2 FYNNEI come from the germline V gene. CDR3 sequence reads: CASSADNSPLHF. Written as DNA, the CDR3 is TGTGCCAGCAGTGCTGACAATTCACCCCTCCACTTT.

The chain carries TRBV28 and TRBJ1-3; 7 bases match TRBD1. The trim removed 6 bases at V and 7 bases at J, leaving 9 bases unmatched. CDR1 MDHEN and CDR2 SYDVKM come from the germline V gene. CDR3 length equals 14 residues. CDR3 amino acids: CASRTHRGGNTIYF. Here the CDR3 DNA reads TGTGCCAGCAGGACCCACAGGGGCGGTAACACCATATATTTT.

This chain uses TRBV20-1 with TRBJ1-1; no firm D call. CDR3 size: 11 residues. CDR1 DFQATT and CDR2 SNEGSKA come from the germline V gene (reference sequence). V was trimmed by 7 bases and J by 3 bases, leaving 9 bases between them. CDR3 in amino acids: CSVRLDTEAFF. Here the CDR3 DNA reads TGCAGTGTTCGGCTTGACACTGAAGCTTTCTTT.

This clone came up a few times. J is TRBJ1-5 and V is TRBV2; D ambiguous. CDR3 length: 13 amino acids. From germline, CDR1 is SNHLY and CDR2 FYNNEI. Trimming removed 2 bases at V and 5 bases at J, with 7 bases between. This chain's CDR3 is CASSESTYQPQHF. The CDR3 DNA reads TGTGCCAGCAGTGAATCCACATATCAGCCCCAGCATTTT.

V is TRBV2 and J is TRBJ2-1; 12 nucleotides line up with TRBD2. With V trimmed by 8 bases and J by 8 bases, 7 bases remained unmatched. This CDR3 comprises 14 residues. From germline, CDR1 is SNHLY and CDR2 FYNNEI. The CDR3 loop is CASLAGGPADEQFF. DNA of the CDR3: TGTGCCAGCCTAGCGGGGGGGCCGGCCGATGAGCAGTTCTTC. Combining the CDR3 with reference TRBV2 and TRBJ2-1 gives the whole variable domain EPEVTQTPSHQVTQMGQEVILRCVPISNHLYFYWYRQILGQKVEFLVSFYNNEISEKSEIFDDQFSVERPDGSNFTLKIRSTKLEDSAMYFCASLAGGPADEQFFGPGTRLTVL.

The J gene is TRBJ2-6, the V gene TRBV7-9; tentative D call: TRBD1 (6 bases). There are 17 residues in the CDR3. V dropped 8 bases and J dropped 0 bases, with 17 bases sitting between them. The germline V gene has CDR1 SEHNR and CDR2 FQNEAQ (reference sequence). The CDR3 DNA is TGTGCCAGCCACCCGGGGCAGGGGAACTCTGGGGCCAACGTCCTGACTTTC. Its translation is CASHPGQGNSGANVLTF.

J is TRBJ2-3 and V is TRBV19; D unresolved. The V gene's germline CDR1 is LNHDA and CDR2 SQIVND (reference sequence). Trimming removed 7 bases at V and 0 bases at J, with 8 bases between. The CDR3 extends over 13 amino acids. CDR3 amino acids: CASTAPSTDTQYF. Here the CDR3 DNA reads TGTGCCAGTACTGCTCCAAGCACAGATACGCAGTATTTT. Full variable domain (rest looked up from reference TRBV19 and TRBJ2-3): DGGITQSPKYLFRKEGQNVTLSCEQNLNHDAMYWYRQDPGQGLRLIYYSQIVNDFQKGDIAEGYSVSREKKESFPLTVTSAQKNPTAFYLCASTAPSTDTQYFGPGTRLTVL.

J is TRBJ2-2 and V is TRBV24-1; TRBD1 matches 8 bases. V was clipped by 3 bases and J by 2 bases; unmatched bases: 7. Germline V gene data show CDR1 as KGHDR and CDR2 as SFDVKD. The CDR3 consists of 17 residues. The DNA for the CDR3 is TGTGCCACCAGTGATCCAGGGGGGACAGGTAACACCGGGGAGCTGTTTTTT. Encoded protein: CATSDPGGTGNTGELFF.

The chain carries TRBV6-1 and TRBJ1-5; D remains unclear. V was pared by 1 base and J by 2 bases, with 9 bases between. The CDR3 contains 15 residues. Germline V gene lookup returns CDR1 MNHNS and CDR2 SASEGT. CDR3: CASSEVDSGNQPQHF. In DNA form, the CDR3 reads TGTGCCAGCAGTGAAGTGGATTCGGGCAATCAGCCCCAGCATTTT.

The CDR3 sequence is CASSPGQMETQYF. The CDR3 DNA reads TGTGCCAGCAGCCCGGGACAGATGGAGACCCAGTACTTC. The V call is TRBV6-2 or TRBV6-3, the J call TRBJ2-5; 7 bases are a match to TRBD1. V was clipped by 6 bases and J by 5 bases; unmatched bases: 6. Per the germline V gene, CDR1 is MNHEY and CDR2 is SVGEGT. There are 13 residues in the CDR3.

The rearrangement uses TRBV7-9 and TRBJ1-3; 8 bases are a match to TRBD1. From germline, CDR1 is SEHNR and CDR2 FQNEAQ (reference sequence). The CDR3 runs 18 residues. The junction had 11 bases not matched to a gene; V was cut back by 4 bases and J by 0 bases. CDR3 protein: CASSSTYRDRGSGNTIYF. DNA of the CDR3: TGTGCCAGCAGCTCCACATACCGCGACAGGGGCTCTGGAAACACCATATATTTT.

The V gene is TRBV3-1 (or the pseudogene TRBV3-2), the J gene TRBJ2-7, with D tentatively TRBD1 (5 bases). The V and J ends lost 7 bases and 6 bases respectively, with 19 bases between them. The length of the CDR3 is 14 residues. The germline V gene has CDR1 LGHDT and CDR2 YNNKEL (reference sequence). For the CDR3, the DNA is TGTGCCAGCACCCCAAGGGCAGGGTGGGGCGAGCAGTACTTC. It specifies CASTPRAGWGEQYF.